This note documents a single T cell receptor (beta chain) sequence. Its target is not known. Germline is not matched at one junction end, which may reflect a read error. Primers: 60 Vbeta forward and 13 Jbeta reverse. TCRdb's copy holds only in-frame clones and misses some; the assay was immunoSEQ multiplex PCR. The sample has approximately 160,000 clones, approximately 81% seen once; the top ten hold about 0.39%. These data belong to a study of cytomegalovirus exposure and HLA in healthy donors. General study points: Most TCRs appeared rarely, but some public TCRs recurred in many donors. According to a later analysis, most TCR beta chains associated with CMV appeared HLA-restricted.

What was sequenced was PBMCs. The TCR comes from a boy younger than 10 in good health and CMV-seronegative.

The CDR3 bases are TGTGCCAGCAGAGAAGGGGGCGAAGGTCAGCCCCAGCATTTT. Residues: CASREGGEGQPQHF. The rearrangement uses TRBV6-1 and TRBJ1-5; TRBD1 aligns across 7 bases. The CDR3 extends over 14 amino acids. The germline V gene encodes CDR1 MNHNS and CDR2 SASEGT.